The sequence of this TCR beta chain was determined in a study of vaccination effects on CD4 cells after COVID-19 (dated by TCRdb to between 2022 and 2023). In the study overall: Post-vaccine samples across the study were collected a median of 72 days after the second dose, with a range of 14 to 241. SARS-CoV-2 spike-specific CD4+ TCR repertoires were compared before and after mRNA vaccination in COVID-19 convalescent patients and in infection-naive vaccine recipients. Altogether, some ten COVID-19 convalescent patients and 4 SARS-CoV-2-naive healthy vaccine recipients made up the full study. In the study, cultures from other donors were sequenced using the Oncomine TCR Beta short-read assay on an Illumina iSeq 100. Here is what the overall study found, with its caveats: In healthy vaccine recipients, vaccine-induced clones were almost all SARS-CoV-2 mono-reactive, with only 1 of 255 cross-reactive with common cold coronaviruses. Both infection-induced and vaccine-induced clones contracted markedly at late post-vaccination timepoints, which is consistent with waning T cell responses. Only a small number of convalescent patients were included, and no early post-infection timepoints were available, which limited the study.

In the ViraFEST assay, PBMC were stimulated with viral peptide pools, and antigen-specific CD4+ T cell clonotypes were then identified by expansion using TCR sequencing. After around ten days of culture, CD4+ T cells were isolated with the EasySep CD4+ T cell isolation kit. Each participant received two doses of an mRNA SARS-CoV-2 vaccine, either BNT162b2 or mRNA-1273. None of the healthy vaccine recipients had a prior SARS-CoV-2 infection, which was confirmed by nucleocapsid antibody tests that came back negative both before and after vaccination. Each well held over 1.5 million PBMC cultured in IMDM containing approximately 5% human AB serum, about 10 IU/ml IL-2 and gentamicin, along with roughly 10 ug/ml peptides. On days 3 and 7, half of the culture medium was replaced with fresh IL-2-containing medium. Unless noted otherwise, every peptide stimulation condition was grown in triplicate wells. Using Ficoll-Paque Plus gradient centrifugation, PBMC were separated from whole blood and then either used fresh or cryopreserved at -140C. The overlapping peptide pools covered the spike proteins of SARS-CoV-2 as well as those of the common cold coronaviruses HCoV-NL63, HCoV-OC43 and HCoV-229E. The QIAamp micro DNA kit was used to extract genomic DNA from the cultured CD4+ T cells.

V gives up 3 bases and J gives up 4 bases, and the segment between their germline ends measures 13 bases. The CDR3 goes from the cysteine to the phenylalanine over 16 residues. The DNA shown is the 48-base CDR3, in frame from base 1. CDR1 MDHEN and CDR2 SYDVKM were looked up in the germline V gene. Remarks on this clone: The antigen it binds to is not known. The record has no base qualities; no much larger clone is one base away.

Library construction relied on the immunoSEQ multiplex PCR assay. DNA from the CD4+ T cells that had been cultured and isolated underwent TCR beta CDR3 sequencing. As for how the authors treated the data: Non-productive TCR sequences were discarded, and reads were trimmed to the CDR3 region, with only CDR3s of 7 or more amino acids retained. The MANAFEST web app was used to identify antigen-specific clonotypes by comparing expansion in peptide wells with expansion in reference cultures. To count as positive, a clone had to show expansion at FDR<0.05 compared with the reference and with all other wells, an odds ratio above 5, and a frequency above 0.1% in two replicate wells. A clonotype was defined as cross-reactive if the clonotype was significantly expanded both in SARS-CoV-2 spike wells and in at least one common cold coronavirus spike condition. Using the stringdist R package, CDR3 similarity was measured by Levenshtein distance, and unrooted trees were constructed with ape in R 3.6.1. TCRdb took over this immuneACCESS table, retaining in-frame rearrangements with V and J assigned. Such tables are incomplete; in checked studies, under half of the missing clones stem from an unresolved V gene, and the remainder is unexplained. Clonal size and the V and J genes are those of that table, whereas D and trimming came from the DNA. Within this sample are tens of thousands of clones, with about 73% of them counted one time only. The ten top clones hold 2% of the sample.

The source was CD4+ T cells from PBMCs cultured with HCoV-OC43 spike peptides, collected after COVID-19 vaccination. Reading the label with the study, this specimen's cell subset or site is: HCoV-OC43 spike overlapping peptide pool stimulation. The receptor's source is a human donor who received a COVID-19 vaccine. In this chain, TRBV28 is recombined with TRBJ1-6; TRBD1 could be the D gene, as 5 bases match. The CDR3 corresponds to CASSLGQGTYNSPLHF. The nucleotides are TGTGCCAGCAGTTTGGGTCAGGGAACATATAATTCACCCCTCCACTTT.